This T cell receptor beta chain was captured by sequencing in a study of PD-1 blockade in classical Hodgkin lymphoma. General observations from the study: Newly diagnosed patients were reported to exhibit reduced baseline TCR diversity relative to healthy donors. Significantly greater TCR diversity emerged by C4D1 in CD4+ cells but not CD8+ cells. Although disease activity or prior therapy may be involved, causes of the repertoire differences remain undefined. Complete responders' diversity at baseline resembled that of newly diagnosed patients.

Indicated time point: cycle 4 day 1 (C4D1), after five to seven weeks of nivolumab. Relapse after autologous stem cell transplantation occurred in every patient, and brentuximab vedotin exposure varied. Repertoires were generated with immunoSEQ multiplex PCR, while TCRdb's copy carries only in-frame clones and drops some. Of about 90,000 clones listed, around nine tenths are singletons. The ends were cut back, 3 bases at V and 2 bases at J, with 8 bases in the middle. CDR3 length equals 14 residues. The germline V gene has CDR1 LNHDA and CDR2 SQIVND (reference sequence). As for this clone: The antigen remains undetermined.

The chain carries TRBV19 and TRBJ2-4, with D uncertain. The sample in question was peripheral blood mononuclear cells (PBMCs), obtained before the fourth cycle of nivolumab. The receptor comes from a human donor with classical Hodgkin lymphoma. The CDR3 region has the DNA TGTGCCAGTAGTATTCGAGGAACCAAAAACATTCAGTACTTC. Translated, it gives CASSIRGTKNIQYF.